These 14 T cell receptor beta chains were sequenced from one sample in a study of OX40 agonist ivuxolimab in advanced cancers. Clones were sequenced by immunoSEQ multiplex PCR, and TCRdb holds only the in-frame ones, with some missing. The sample carries 100,000 to 140,000 clones, approximately 90% recorded once. Sequenced here: CD4+ or CD8+ T cells sorted from blood, sampled in a trial of the OX40 agonist ivuxolimab. The receptor set was obtained from an adult with an advanced solid tumor such as melanoma, head and neck, liver or kidney cancer.

The chain recombines TRBV13 with TRBJ1-4; tentative D call: TRBD1 (5 bases). This CDR3 has 16 amino acids. Germline values: CDR1 PRHDT, CDR2 FYEKMQ (reference sequence). V was shortened by 2 bases and J by 2 bases, with 12 bases between the two germline ends. The CDR3 sequence: CASSLRVGGTNEKLFF. CDR3 in DNA: TGTGCCAGCAGCTTAAGGGTCGGGGGGACTAATGAAAAACTGTTTTTT.

V and J are TRBV29-1 and TRBJ1-1, with D unresolved. The V gene lost 7 bases and the J gene lost 1 base, with 13 bases spanning the gap. Germline CDR1 reads SQVTM; CDR2 reads ANQGSEA. The CDR3 has 13 amino acids. The CDR3 DNA reads TGCAGCGGAGGACGGAACGAGAACACTGAAGCTTTCTTT. Its protein is CSGGRNENTEAFF.

The gene calls are TRBV9 and TRBJ2-2, with 14 positions matching TRBD2. The V segment lost 0 bases and the J segment 6 bases; nucleotides outside the gene matches: 4. Germline loops: CDR1 SGDLS, CDR2 YYNGEE. The CDR3 has 17 residues. The DNA for the CDR3 is TGTGCCAGCAGCGTAGAGGGACTAGCGGGAGCGGCCGGGGAGCTGTTTTTT. The encoded protein is CASSVEGLAGAAGELFF.

In this sample, this clone turned up a few times. The V call is TRBV12-5, the J call TRBJ2-1; TRBD1 matches 8 bases. Germline assignment: CDR1 LGHNT and CDR2 FRNRAP. V shed 7 bases, J shed 4 bases, and the junction held 6 bases outside the gene matches. The CDR3 is 14 residues long. The CDR3 loop is CASVPGQAYNEQFF. CDR3 coding DNA: TGTGCTAGTGTTCCGGGACAGGCTTACAATGAGCAGTTCTTC. The full variable domain, rest sourced from reference TRBV12-5 and TRBJ2-1, is DARVTQTPRHKVTEMGQEVTMRCQPILGHNTVFWYRQTMMQGLELLAYFRNRAPLDDSGMPKDRFSAEMPDATLATLKIQPSEPRDSAVYFCASVPGQAYNEQFFGPGTRLTVL.

The chain joins TRBV6-1 to TRBJ2-1, with a possible D match to TRBD1 (6 bases). Per germline, CDR1 MNHNS and CDR2 SASEGT. This CDR3 is built from 15 residues. Trimming pared 6 bases from V and 0 bases from J, leaving 12 bases between. CDR3 nucleotide sequence: TGTGCCAGCAGGGATACAGGGAGCTCCTACAATGAGCAGTTCTTC. As protein: CASRDTGSSYNEQFF.

The V and J genes are TRBV21-1 and TRBJ2-7. TRBV21-1 is assigned pseudogene status. CDR3 length: 13 residues. The CDR3 DNA is TGTGCCAGCAGCGGACGGGTCTCCTACGAGCAGTACTTC. Its translation: CASSGRVSYEQYF.

This chain uses TRBV27 with TRBJ2-5; D is possibly TRBD2 (6 bases). Germline V gene lookup returns CDR1 MNHEY and CDR2 SMNVEV (reference sequence). The CDR3 has 13 residues. Trimming removed 5 bases at V and 4 bases at J, with 11 bases between. CDR3 amino acids: CASSPPGGETQYF. In DNA form, the CDR3 reads TGTGCCAGCAGTCCTCCCGGGGGAGAGACCCAGTACTTC.

The rearrangement uses TRBV5-8 and TRBJ2-2, with D hard to call. Germline assignment: CDR1 SGHTS and CDR2 YDEGEE. V was shortened by 4 bases and J by 4 bases, with 8 bases between the two germline ends. The CDR3 loop spans 13 amino acids. Written as DNA, the CDR3 is TGTGCCAGCAGCCTGATCCCCACCGGGGAGCTGTTTTTT. Protein product: CASSLIPTGELFF.

This chain joins TRBV28 and TRBJ2-7; possibly TRBD1 for D (6 bases). V lost 5 bases and J 6 bases, leaving 14 bases between the germline ends. CDR3 length equals 13 residues. CDR1 and CDR2 from the germline V gene are MDHEN and SYDVKM. The CDR3 DNA reads TGTGCCAGCAGTACCGGACAGTTTCTCGAGCAGTACTTC. It codes for CASSTGQFLEQYF.

The chain has TRBV19 and TRBJ1-5, with D hard to call. In germline, CDR1 is LNHDA, CDR2 SQIVND (reference sequence). The CDR3 covers 16 residues. V was cut by 5 bases and J by 6 bases, with 20 bases left in between. DNA of the CDR3: TGTGCCAGTAGTTTGTTGCGTGGTAGGGCGGTTCAGCCCCAGCATTTT. It is translated as CASSLLRGRAVQPQHF. Using reference TRBV19 and TRBJ1-5 for the parts outside the CDR3, the full variable domain is DGGITQSPKYLFRKEGQNVTLSCEQNLNHDAMYWYRQDPGQGLRLIYYSQIVNDFQKGDIAEGYSVSREKKESFPLTVTSAQKNPTAFYLCASSLLRGRAVQPQHFGDGTRLSIL.

The genes are TRBV4-2 and TRBJ2-5; D might be TRBD2 (5 bases). The CDR3 is 15 amino acids. The germline V gene encodes CDR1 LGHNA and CDR2 YNFKEQ. V was shortened by 0 bases and J by 5 bases, with 13 bases between the two germline ends. CDR3 amino acids: CASSQDLSSQETQYF. DNA for the CDR3: TGTGCCAGCAGCCAAGATCTTTCTAGCCAGGAGACCCAGTACTTC.

The chain combines TRBV10-3 with TRBJ2-7; perhaps TRBD2 as D (6 bases). V gave up 6 bases and J gave up 3 bases, with 18 bases separating them. The CDR3 has 15 residues. Looked up from germline, CDR1 is ENHRY and CDR2 is SYGVKD. The DNA for the CDR3 is TGTGCCATCAGGTCAGGATCCGGGGGATACTACGAGCAGTACTTC. It encodes CAIRSGSGGYYEQYF.

V is TRBV5-1 and J is TRBJ1-2, with D maybe TRBD1 (5 bases). The germline V and J ends were trimmed by 4 bases and 0 bases, with 7 bases remaining between them. CDR1 and CDR2 from the germline V gene are SGHRS and YFSETQ. This CDR3 is 13 amino acids long. The CDR3 DNA reads TGCGCCAGCAGCGGGGGTGCTAACTATGGCTACACCTTC. It encodes CASSGGANYGYTF. The full variable domain, completed using reference TRBV5-1 and TRBJ1-2, is KAGVTQTPRYLIKTRGQQVTLSCSPISGHRSVSWYQQTPGQGLQFLFEYFSETQRNKGNFPGRFSGRQFSNSRSEMNVSTLELGDSALYLCASSGGANYGYTFGSGTRLTVV.

This chain joins TRBV18 and TRBJ1-1; 7 bases agree with TRBD1. Trimming took 5 bases from V and 0 from J; bases not matched to a gene: 6. CDR1 and CDR2 from the germline V gene are KGHSH and LQKENI. This CDR3 spans 15 amino acids. DNA for the CDR3: TGTGCCAGCTCAATCGGGACAGTTCTGAACACTGAAGCTTTCTTT. This encodes CASSIGTVLNTEAFF.